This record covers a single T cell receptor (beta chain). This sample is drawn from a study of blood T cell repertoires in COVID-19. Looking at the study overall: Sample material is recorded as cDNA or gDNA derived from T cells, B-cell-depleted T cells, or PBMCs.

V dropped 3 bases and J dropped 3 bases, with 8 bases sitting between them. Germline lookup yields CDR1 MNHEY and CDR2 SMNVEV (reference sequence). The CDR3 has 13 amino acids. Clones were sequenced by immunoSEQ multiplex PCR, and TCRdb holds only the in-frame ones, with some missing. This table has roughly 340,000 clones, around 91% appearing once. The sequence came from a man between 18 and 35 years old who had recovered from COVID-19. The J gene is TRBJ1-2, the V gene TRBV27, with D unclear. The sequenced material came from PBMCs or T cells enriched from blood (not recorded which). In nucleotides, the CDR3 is TGTGCCAGCAGTTTGAGGGTAGACTATGGCTACACCTTC. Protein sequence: CASSLRVDYGYTF.